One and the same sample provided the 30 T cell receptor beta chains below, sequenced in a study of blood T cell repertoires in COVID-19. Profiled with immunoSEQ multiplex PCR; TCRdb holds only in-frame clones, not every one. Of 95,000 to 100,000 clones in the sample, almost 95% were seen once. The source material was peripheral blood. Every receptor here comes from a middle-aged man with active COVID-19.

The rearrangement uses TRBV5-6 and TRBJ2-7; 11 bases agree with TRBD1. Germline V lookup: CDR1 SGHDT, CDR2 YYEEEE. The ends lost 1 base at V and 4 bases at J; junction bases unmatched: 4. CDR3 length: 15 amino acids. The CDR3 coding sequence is TGTGCCAGCAGCTTGCCTGGACAGGGGGCTTACGAGCAGTACTTC. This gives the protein CASSLPGQGAYEQYF.

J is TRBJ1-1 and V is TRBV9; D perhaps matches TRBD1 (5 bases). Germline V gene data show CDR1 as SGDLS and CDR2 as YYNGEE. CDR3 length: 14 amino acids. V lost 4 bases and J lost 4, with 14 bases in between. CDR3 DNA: TGTGCCAGCAGCTTCATCCAGGGAGGCACTGAAGCTTTCTTT. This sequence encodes CASSFIQGGTEAFF.

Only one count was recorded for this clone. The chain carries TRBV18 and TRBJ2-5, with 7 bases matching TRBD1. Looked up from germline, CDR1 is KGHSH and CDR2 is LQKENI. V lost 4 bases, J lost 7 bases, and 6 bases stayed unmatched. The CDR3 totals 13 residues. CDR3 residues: CASSLDRSGTQYF. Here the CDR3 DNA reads TGTGCCAGCTCACTGGACAGGTCTGGGACCCAGTACTTC.

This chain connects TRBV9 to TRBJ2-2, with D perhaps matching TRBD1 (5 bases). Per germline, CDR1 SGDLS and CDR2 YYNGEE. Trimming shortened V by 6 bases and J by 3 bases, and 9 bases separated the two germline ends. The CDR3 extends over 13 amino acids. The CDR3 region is CASNRYDTGELFF. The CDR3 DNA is TGTGCCAGCAACAGGTACGACACCGGGGAGCTGTTTTTT.

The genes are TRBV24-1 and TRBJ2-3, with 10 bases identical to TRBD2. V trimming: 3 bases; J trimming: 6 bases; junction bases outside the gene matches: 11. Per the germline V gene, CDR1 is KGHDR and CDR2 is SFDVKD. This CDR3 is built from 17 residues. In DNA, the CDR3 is TGTGCCACCAGTGATCCCCGTGGAGCGGGAGGGCCGGATACGCAGTATTTT. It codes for CATSDPRGAGGPDTQYF.

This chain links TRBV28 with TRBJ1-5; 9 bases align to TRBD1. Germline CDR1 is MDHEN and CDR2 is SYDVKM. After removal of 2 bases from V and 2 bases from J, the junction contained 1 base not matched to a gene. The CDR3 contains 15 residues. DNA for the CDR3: TGTGCCAGCAGTTTAGGGACAGGGCGCAATCAGCCCCAGCATTTT. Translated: CASSLGTGRNQPQHF.

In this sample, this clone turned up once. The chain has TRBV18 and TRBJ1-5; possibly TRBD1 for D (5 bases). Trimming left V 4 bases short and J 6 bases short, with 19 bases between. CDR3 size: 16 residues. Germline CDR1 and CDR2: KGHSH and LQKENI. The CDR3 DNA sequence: TGTGCCAGCTCACAATCACAGGTCTTTTCGGGTCAGCCCCAGCATTTT. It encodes CASSQSQVFSGQPQHF.

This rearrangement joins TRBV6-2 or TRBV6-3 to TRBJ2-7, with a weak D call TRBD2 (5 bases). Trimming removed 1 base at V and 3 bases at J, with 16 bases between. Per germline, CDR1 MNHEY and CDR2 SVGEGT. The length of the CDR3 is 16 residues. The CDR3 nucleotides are TGTGCCAGCAGTTACTTACGGCGGGCCTTAAACTACGAGCAGTACTTC. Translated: CASSYLRRALNYEQYF.

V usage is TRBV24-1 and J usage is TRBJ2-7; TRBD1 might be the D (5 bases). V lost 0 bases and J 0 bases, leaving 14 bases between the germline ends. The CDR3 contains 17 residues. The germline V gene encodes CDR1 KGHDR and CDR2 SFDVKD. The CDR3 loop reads CATSDLLAGPHSYEQYF. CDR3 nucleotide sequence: TGTGCCACCAGTGATTTGTTGGCAGGGCCCCACTCCTACGAGCAGTACTTC.

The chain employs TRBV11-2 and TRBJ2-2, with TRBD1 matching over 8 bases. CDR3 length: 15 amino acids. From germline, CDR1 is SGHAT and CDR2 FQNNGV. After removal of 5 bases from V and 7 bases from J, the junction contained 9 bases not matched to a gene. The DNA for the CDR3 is TGTGCCAGCAGCCCCAATCAGGGGGCTGTCGGGGAGCTGTTTTTT. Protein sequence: CASSPNQGAVGELFF.

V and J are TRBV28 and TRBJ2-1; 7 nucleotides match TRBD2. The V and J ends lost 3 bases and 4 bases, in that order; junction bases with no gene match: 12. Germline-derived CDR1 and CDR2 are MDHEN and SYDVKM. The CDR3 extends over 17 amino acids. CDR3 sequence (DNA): TGTGCCAGCAGTTTTCTATTAGGGGCTAGCGGTTACAATGAGCAGTTCTTC. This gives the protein CASSFLLGASGYNEQFF. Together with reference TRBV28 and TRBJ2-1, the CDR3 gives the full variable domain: DVKVTQSSRYLVKRTGEKVFLECVQDMDHENMFWYRQDPGLGLRLIYFSYDVKMKEKGDIPEGYSVSREKKERFSLILESASTNQTSMYLCASSFLLGASGYNEQFFGPGTRLTVL.

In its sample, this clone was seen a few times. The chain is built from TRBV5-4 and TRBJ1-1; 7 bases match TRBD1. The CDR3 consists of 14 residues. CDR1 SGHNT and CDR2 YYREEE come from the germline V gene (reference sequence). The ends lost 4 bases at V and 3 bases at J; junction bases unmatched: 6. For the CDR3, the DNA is TGTGCCAGCAGCATCCTCAGGGGGGACACTGAAGCTTTCTTT. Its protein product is CASSILRGDTEAFF.

The CDR3 DNA sequence: TGTGCCAGCAGCCAAAATCCGGGAGGGGGAGAGACCCAGTACTTC. Protein product: CASSQNPGGGETQYF. The chain combines TRBV3-1 (or the pseudogene TRBV3-2) with TRBJ2-5; 8 bases fit TRBD2. V trimming: 2 bases; J trimming: 4 bases; junction bases outside the gene matches: 6. This CDR3 is 15 amino acids long. CDR1 is LGHDT and CDR2 is YNNKEL in the germline V gene (reference sequence).

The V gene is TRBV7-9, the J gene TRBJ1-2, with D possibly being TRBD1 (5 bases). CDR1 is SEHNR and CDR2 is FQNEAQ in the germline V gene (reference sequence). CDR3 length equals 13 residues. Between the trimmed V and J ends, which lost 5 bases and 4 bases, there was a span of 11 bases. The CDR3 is CASSTSGAYGYTF. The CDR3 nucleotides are TGTGCCAGCAGCACTAGCGGGGCCTATGGCTACACCTTC.

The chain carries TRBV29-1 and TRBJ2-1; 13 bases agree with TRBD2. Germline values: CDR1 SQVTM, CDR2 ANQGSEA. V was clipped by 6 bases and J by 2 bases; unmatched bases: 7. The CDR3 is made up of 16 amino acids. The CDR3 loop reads CSVPRLAGGTYNEQFF. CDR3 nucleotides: TGCAGCGTCCCACGACTAGCGGGAGGAACCTACAATGAGCAGTTCTTC.

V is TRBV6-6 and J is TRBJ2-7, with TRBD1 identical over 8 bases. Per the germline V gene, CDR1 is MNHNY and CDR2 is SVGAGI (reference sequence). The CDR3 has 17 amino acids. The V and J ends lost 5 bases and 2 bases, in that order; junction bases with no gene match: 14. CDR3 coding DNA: TGTGCCAGCAGTCTAGAAATCGGACAGGGTAGCCCCTACGAGCAGTACTTC. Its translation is CASSLEIGQGSPYEQYF.

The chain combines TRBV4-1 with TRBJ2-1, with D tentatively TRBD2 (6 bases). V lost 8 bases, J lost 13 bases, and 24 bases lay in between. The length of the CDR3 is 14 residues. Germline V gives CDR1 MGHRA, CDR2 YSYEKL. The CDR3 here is CASGTLSIPPSQFF. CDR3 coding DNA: TGCGCCAGCGGGACTCTCTCTATCCCTCCCTCCCAGTTCTTC.

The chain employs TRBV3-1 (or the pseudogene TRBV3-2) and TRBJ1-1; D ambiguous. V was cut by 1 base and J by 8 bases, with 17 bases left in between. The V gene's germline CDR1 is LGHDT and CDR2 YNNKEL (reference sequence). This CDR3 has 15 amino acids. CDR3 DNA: TGTGCCAGCAGCCAAGGAATTACGAGGCCCAGCGAAGCTTTCTTT. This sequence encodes CASSQGITRPSEAFF.

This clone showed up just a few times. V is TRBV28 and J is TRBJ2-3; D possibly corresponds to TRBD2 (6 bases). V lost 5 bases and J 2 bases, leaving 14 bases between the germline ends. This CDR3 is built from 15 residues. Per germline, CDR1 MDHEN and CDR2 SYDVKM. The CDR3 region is CASSNPSALTDTQYF. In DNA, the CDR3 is TGTGCCAGCAGTAATCCTAGCGCCCTCACAGATACGCAGTATTTT. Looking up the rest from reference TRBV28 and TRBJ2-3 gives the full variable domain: DVKVTQSSRYLVKRTGEKVFLECVQDMDHENMFWYRQDPGLGLRLIYFSYDVKMKEKGDIPEGYSVSREKKERFSLILESASTNQTSMYLCASSNPSALTDTQYFGPGTRLTVL.

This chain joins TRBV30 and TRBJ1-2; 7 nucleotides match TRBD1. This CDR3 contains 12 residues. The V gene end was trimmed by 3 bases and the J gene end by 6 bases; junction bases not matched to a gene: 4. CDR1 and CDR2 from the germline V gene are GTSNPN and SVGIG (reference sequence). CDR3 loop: CAWSDRVHGYTF. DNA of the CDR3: TGTGCCTGGAGCGACAGGGTACATGGCTACACCTTC.

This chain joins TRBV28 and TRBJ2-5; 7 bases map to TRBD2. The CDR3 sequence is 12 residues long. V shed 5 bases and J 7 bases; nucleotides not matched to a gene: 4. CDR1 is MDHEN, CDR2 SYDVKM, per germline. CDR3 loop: CASSLTSATQYF. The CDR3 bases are TGTGCCAGCAGTCTTACTAGCGCGACCCAGTACTTC.

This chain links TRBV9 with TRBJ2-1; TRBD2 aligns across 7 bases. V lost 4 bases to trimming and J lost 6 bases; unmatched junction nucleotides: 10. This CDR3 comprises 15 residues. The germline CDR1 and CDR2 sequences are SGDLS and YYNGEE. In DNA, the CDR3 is TGTGCCAGCAGCCCAGGCGGGGGTATGCGCAATGAGCAGTTCTTC. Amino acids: CASSPGGGMRNEQFF.

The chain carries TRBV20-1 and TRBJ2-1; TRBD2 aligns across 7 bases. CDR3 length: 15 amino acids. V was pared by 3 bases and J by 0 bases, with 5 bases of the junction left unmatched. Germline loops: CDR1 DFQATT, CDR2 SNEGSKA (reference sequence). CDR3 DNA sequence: TGCAGTGCTAGTACTAGCGTAAGCTCCTACAATGAGCAGTTCTTC. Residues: CSASTSVSSYNEQFF.

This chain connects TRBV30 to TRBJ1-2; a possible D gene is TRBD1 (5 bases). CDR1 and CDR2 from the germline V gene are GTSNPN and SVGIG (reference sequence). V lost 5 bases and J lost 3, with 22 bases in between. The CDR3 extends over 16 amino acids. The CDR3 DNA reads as TGTGCCTGGGTCCCCCAATGGGGCCAAATGGACTATGGCTACACCTTC. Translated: CAWVPQWGQMDYGYTF.

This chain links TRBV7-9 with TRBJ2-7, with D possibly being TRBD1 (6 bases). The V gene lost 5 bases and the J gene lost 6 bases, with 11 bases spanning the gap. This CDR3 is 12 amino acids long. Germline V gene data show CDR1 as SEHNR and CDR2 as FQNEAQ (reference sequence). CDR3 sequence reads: CASSIGQLEQYF. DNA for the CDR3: TGTGCCAGCAGCATCGGACAGCTCGAGCAGTACTTC.

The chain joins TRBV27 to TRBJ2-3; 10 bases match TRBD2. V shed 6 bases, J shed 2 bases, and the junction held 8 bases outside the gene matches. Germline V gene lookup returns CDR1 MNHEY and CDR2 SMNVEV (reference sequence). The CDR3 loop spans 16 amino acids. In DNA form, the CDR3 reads TGTGCCAGCAGCCCACGGACTAGCGGAGTCACAGATACGCAGTATTTT. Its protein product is CASSPRTSGVTDTQYF.

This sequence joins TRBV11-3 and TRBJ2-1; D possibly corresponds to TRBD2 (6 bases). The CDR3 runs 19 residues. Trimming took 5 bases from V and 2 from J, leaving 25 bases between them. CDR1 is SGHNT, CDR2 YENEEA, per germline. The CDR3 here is CASSRYGAGSGLPYNEQFF. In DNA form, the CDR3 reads TGTGCCAGCAGCCGCTATGGGGCAGGGAGCGGGCTTCCCTACAATGAGCAGTTCTTC.

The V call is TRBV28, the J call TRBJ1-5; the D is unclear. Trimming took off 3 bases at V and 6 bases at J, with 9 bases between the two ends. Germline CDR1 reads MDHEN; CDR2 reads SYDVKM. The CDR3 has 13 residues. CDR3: CASSFAVVQPQHF. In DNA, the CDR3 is TGTGCCAGCAGTTTTGCGGTGGTTCAGCCCCAGCATTTT.

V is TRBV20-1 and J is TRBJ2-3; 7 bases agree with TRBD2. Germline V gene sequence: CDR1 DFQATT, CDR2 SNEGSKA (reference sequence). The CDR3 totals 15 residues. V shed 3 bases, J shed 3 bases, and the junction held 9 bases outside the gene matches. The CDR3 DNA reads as TGCAGTGCTAGTTCGGCGGGAGTGCGGACAGATACGCAGTATTTT. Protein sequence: CSASSAGVRTDTQYF.

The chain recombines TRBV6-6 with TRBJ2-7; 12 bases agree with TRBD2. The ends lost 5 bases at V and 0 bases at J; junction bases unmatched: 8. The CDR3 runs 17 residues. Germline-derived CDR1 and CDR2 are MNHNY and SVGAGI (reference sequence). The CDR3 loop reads CASSLTSGSLYSYEQYF. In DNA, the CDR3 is TGTGCCAGCAGTCTGACTAGCGGGAGCCTCTACTCCTACGAGCAGTACTTC.